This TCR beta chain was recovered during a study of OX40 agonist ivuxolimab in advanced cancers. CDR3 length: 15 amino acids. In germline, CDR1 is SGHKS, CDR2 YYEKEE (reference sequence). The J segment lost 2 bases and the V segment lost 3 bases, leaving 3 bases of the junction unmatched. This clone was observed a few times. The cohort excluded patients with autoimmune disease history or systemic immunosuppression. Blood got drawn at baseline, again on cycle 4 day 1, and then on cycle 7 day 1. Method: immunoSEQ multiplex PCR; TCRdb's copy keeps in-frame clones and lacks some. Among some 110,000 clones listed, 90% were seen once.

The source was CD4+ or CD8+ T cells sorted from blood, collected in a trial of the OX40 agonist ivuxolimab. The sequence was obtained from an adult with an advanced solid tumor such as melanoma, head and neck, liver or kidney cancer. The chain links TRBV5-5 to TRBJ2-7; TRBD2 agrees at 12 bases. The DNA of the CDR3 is TGTGCCAGCAGCTCCGGACTAGCGGGGACCTACGAGCAGTACTTC. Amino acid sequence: CASSSGLAGTYEQYF.